Presented here are 17 T cell receptor beta chains from one specimen sequenced in a study of T-cell memory formation after mild COVID-19. TCRdb passed the 5' RACE reads through MiXCR, listing each CDR3 protein once. The table has roughly 450,000 distinct CDR3 sequences, roughly 18% seen once; the top ten hold about a fifth. Material for sequencing was PBMCs or a T cell subset sorted from them (not recorded which). These receptors came from a man aged 18 to 29 who had mild COVID-19 (a few samples of this study predate the infection). Cell type and time point are not known.

This sequence joins TRBV3-1 and TRBJ2-4, with 9 bases that match TRBD1. V gave up 0 bases and J gave up 1 base; unmatched junction bases: 1. From germline, CDR1 is LGHDT and CDR2 YNNKEL (reference sequence). This CDR3 comprises 16 residues. CDR3 sequence reads: CASSQEQGAAKNIQYF. In nucleotides, the CDR3 is TGTGCCAGCAGCCAAGAACAGGGGGCGGCCAAAAACATTCAGTACTTC.

The chain recombines TRBV5-4 with TRBJ2-3; D remains ambiguous. V was cut by 0 bases and J by 6 bases, with 11 bases left in between. The CDR3 has 14 residues. Germline V CDR1 and CDR2: SGHNT, YYREEE (reference sequence). The CDR3 spells CASSLGRHSDTQYF. The DNA for the CDR3 is TGTGCCAGCAGCTTGGGGCGGCACAGCGATACGCAGTATTTT.

This clonotype has just one count. The chain joins TRBV6-2 or TRBV6-3 to TRBJ2-5; tentatively, D is TRBD1 (6 bases). The CDR3 loop spans 13 amino acids. The germline gives CDR1 MNHEY, CDR2 SVGEGT. V gave up 1 base and J gave up 3 bases, with 6 bases separating them. CDR3 loop: CASSYYREETQYF. Here the CDR3 DNA reads TGTGCCAGCAGTTACTACAGGGAAGAGACCCAGTACTTC.

Points on this clonotype: This sequence may be a read error, since a much larger clone differs from it by one base. The chain joins TRBV6-5 to TRBJ2-7; a possible D gene is TRBD2 (5 bases). The CDR3 extends over 15 amino acids. Germline V lookup: CDR1 MNHEY, CDR2 SVGAGI. The V gene lost 6 bases and the J gene lost 0 bases, with 15 bases spanning the gap. DNA for the CDR3: TGTGCCAGCAGGTCCCCCGTGGGGAGCTCCTACGAGCAGTACTTC. Its protein is CASRSPVGSSYEQYF.

This clonotype was counted only a few times. The chain employs TRBV5-1 and TRBJ2-5; tentatively, D is TRBD1 (6 bases). The CDR3 totals 16 residues. The germline V gene encodes CDR1 SGHRS and CDR2 YFSETQ. Trimming stripped 2 bases from V and 4 bases from J, with 18 bases between. Here the CDR3 DNA reads TGCGCCAGCAGCTTTGGGGGACAACTAGGTCCAGAGACCCAGTACTTC. This encodes CASSFGGQLGPETQYF.

This clonotype was observed a few times. Here the CDR3 reads CASSSRVERGGPEQFF. In nucleotides, the CDR3 is TGTGCCAGCAGTTCAAGGGTCGAGCGGGGGGGCCCTGAGCAGTTCTTC. This chain uses TRBV27 with TRBJ2-1, with TRBD2 matching over 10 bases. CDR3 length: 16 amino acids. CDR1 and CDR2 from the germline V gene are MNHEY and SMNVEV (reference sequence). V lost 4 bases to trimming and J lost 9 bases; unmatched junction nucleotides: 12.

The sample holds a few counts of this clonotype. V is TRBV20-1 and J is TRBJ2-1, with 13 bases fitting TRBD2. V was pared by 6 bases and J by 1 base, with 9 bases of the junction left unmatched. Per the germline V gene, CDR1 is DFQATT and CDR2 is SNEGSKA (reference sequence). This CDR3 spans 17 amino acids. CDR3 residues: CSARTSGGARSYNEQFF. The CDR3 DNA sequence: TGCAGTGCCCGTACTAGCGGGGGGGCCCGGTCCTACAATGAGCAGTTCTTC.

This clonotype occurred a few times. The chain uses TRBV3-1 and TRBJ1-2; possible D gene TRBD1, 5 bases. Germline V lookup: CDR1 LGHDT, CDR2 YNNKEL (reference sequence). V was clipped by 0 bases and J by 12 bases, with 17 bases between them. This CDR3 spans 14 amino acids. This CDR3 reads CASSQDQAARQNTF. The DNA for the CDR3 is TGTGCCAGCAGCCAAGATCAGGCAGCCCGACAGAACACCTTC.

About this clonotype: An end of the junction does not agree with germline; a read error may underlie this. The J gene is TRBJ2-7, the V gene TRBV18; D is undetermined. CDR3 length: 13 amino acids. Germline V gene sequence: CDR1 KGHSH, CDR2 LQKENI. CDR3 sequence reads: CASSPPVSYEKYF. CDR3 in DNA: TGTGCCAGCTCACCCCCCGTCTCCTACGAGAAGTACTTC.

The chain is built from TRBV20-1 and TRBJ1-4, with a tentative D call TRBD1 (6 bases). The germline gives CDR1 DFQATT, CDR2 SNEGSKA (reference sequence). CDR3 length: 15 residues. V was shortened by 1 base and J by 2 bases, with 11 bases between the two germline ends. The CDR3 here is CSARATQGTNEKLFF. The DNA for the CDR3 is TGCAGTGCTAGAGCCACACAGGGCACTAATGAAAAACTGTTTTTT.

This clonotype was counted only a few times. The chain combines TRBV5-1 with TRBJ2-7; 7 bases align to TRBD1. This CDR3 region has 16 residues. The germline CDR1 and CDR2 sequences are SGHRS and YFSETQ. The junction had 6 bases not matched to a gene; V was cut back by 0 bases and J by 0 bases. Written as DNA, the CDR3 is TGCGCCAGCAGCTTGGGCCGTAGGGACAGCTCCTACGAGCAGTACTTC. Translating gives CASSLGRRDSSYEQYF. The full variable domain, rest sourced from reference TRBV5-1 and TRBJ2-7, is KAGVTQTPRYLIKTRGQQVTLSCSPISGHRSVSWYQQTPGQGLQFLFEYFSETQRNKGNFPGRFSGRQFSNSRSEMNVSTLELGDSALYLCASSLGRRDSSYEQYFGPGTRLTVT.

This clonotype has a count of ten or more. V usage is TRBV7-2 and J usage is TRBJ2-5; TRBD1 might be the D (6 bases). From germline, CDR1 is SGHTA and CDR2 FQGNSA. The CDR3 length is 11 residues. Trimming left V 8 bases short and J 5 bases short, with 9 bases between. CDR3 sequence (DNA): TGTGCCAGCCTGAGGGGGGAGACCCAGTACTTC. Translated, it gives CASLRGETQYF.

The chain uses TRBV20-1 and TRBJ2-7; D may be TRBD1 (6 bases). The CDR3 covers 14 residues. The germline V gene encodes CDR1 DFQATT and CDR2 SNEGSKA (reference sequence). V gave up 1 base and J gave up 3 bases, with 13 bases separating them. Here the CDR3 DNA reads TGCAGTGCTAGAGCGGACAGTGTGAACTACGAGCAGTACGTC. Protein product: CSARADSVNYEQYV.

The chain couples TRBV5-6 to TRBJ1-2; D is ambiguous. Per germline, CDR1 SGHDT and CDR2 YYEEEE. CDR3 length equals 14 residues. Trimming cost V 4 bases and J 0 bases, with 10 bases left between them. The CDR3 sequence is CASSVVGANYGYTF. DNA of the CDR3: TGTGCCAGCAGCGTCGTCGGAGCTAACTATGGCTACACCTTC.

This clonotype showed up just a few times. V gene TRBV20-1 combines with J gene TRBJ2-1; a weak D match, TRBD2 (5 bases). The V gene's germline CDR1 is DFQATT and CDR2 SNEGSKA (reference sequence). The CDR3 extends over 14 amino acids. V dropped 0 bases and J dropped 9 bases, with 15 bases sitting between them. CDR3 sequence reads: CSARDGMASGEQFF. The CDR3 DNA reads as TGCAGTGCTAGAGATGGGATGGCGAGCGGTGAGCAGTTCTTC.

This clonotype has at least ten counts. The junction departs from the called germline gene at one end, perhaps through a read error. V gene TRBV3-1 combines with J gene TRBJ1-1, with TRBD1 as a possible D gene (5 bases). Germline V CDR1 and CDR2: LGHDT, YNNKEL (reference sequence). The CDR3 length is 13 residues. CDR3 protein: CASSQDRGTEAFF. CDR3 coding DNA: TGCGCCAGCAGCCAAGACAGAGGCACTGAAGCTTTCTTT.

This clonotype showed up just a few times. The rearrangement joins TRBV5-1 to TRBJ2-1, with a possible D match to TRBD2 (6 bases). This CDR3 is 14 amino acids long. Germline V gene sequence: CDR1 SGHRS, CDR2 YFSETQ. Trimming left V 2 bases short and J 10 bases short, with 16 bases between. The CDR3 sequence: CASSFRGAPQEQFF. DNA for the CDR3: TGCGCCAGCAGCTTCCGCGGGGCCCCCCAAGAGCAGTTCTTC. The whole variable domain, filled in from reference TRBV5-1 and TRBJ2-1, reads KAGVTQTPRYLIKTRGQQVTLSCSPISGHRSVSWYQQTPGQGLQFLFEYFSETQRNKGNFPGRFSGRQFSNSRSEMNVSTLELGDSALYLCASSFRGAPQEQFFGPGTRLTVL.